The rows below give T cell receptor beta chains drawn from one sample of a study of T cell responses to AZD1222 COVID-19 vaccine. Libraries were prepared by immunoSEQ multiplex PCR; TCRdb keeps only in-frame clonotypes and omits some of them. The table lists roughly 150,000 clones, about 90% of them singletons. Material: peripheral blood, obtained 28 days after the second AZD1222 dose. These receptors originate from an adult who received the AZD1222 COVID-19 vaccine. Both conserved end residues are part of each CDR3. A D gene is named only where the DNA matches it firmly. A row's size may be missing; if present it is once, few, many or a size class.

NA,TRBV29-1,NA,TRBJ2-2,TGCAGCGCTCAATGGGGGTCCGCGAACACCGGGGAGCTGTTTTTT,CSAQWGSANTGELFF
NA,TRBV23-1,NA,TRBJ1-5,TGCGCCAGCAGTCAATCGAAGGACGGCAATCAGCCCCAGCATTTT,CASSQSKDGNQPQHF
NA,TRBV28,NA,TRBJ1-1,TGTGCCAGCAGTTTAAGGGGGGAAGCTTTCTTT,CASSLRGEAFF
NA,TRBV9,NA,TRBJ2-7,TGTGCCAGCAGCGTAGGACAGCGCAGGGACGAGCAGTACTTC,CASSVGQRRDEQYF
NA,TRBV7-9,NA,TRBJ1-5,TGTGCCAGCAGCTTAACAGAAAGAAATCAGCCCCAGCATTTT,CASSLTERNQPQHF
TRBD1,TRBV2,NA,TRBJ2-5,TGTGCCAGCAGAAAGGACAGGCAAGAGACCCAGTACTTC,CASRKDRQETQYF
NA,TRBV28,NA,TRBJ1-2,TGTGCCAGCAGCCCCACCCCCCGCGACACCCACTATGGCTACACCTTC,CASSPTPRDTHYGYTF
NA,TRBV4-3,once,TRBJ2-3,TGCGCCAGCAGCCACCTCACAGATACGCAGTATTTT,CASSHLTDTQYF
TRBD2,TRBV4-3,NA,TRBJ2-2,TGCGCCAGCAGCTCTGTAGCGGGGAACACCGGGGAGCTGTTTTTT,CASSSVAGNTGELFF
TRBD1,TRBV28,NA,TRBJ1-4,TGTGCCAGCAGGGGACAGGGGGCCGGGAGTGAAAAACTGTTTTTT,CASRGQGAGSEKLFF
TRBD1,TRBV11-2,NA,TRBJ1-4,TGTGCCAGCAGCTTAGACAGGGGGCCTTATGAAAAACTGTTTTTT,CASSLDRGPYEKLFF
TRBD1,TRBV28,NA,TRBJ1-5,TGTGCCAGCAGTTGGGGGACAGGTGAAAATCAGCCCCAGCATTTT,CASSWGTGENQPQHF